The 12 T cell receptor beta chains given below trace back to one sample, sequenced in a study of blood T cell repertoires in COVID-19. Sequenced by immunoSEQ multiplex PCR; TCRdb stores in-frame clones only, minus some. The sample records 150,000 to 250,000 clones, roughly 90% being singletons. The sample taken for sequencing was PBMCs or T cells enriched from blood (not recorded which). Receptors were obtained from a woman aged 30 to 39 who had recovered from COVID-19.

The CDR3 DNA sequence: TGTGCCAGCAGACCTGGGACAGTCGGGACTGAAGCTTTCTTT. It specifies CASRPGTVGTEAFF. The chain has TRBV6-5 and TRBJ1-1, with 7 nucleotides matching TRBD1. CDR1 and CDR2 (germline): MNHEY, SVGAGI. This CDR3 region has 14 residues. The junction had 9 bases not matched to a gene; V was cut back by 6 bases and J by 5 bases.

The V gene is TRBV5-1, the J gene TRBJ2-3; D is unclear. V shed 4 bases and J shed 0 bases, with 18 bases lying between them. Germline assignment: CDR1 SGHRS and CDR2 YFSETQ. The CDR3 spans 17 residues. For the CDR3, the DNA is TGCGCCAGCAGCCGGGTGACCTCTACGATAAGCACAGATACGCAGTATTTT. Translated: CASSRVTSTISTDTQYF.

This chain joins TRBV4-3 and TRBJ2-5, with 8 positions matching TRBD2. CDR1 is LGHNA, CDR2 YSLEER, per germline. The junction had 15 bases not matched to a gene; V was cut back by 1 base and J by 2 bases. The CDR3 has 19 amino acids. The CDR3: CASSQVRIIGTSFQETQYF. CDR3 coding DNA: TGCGCCAGCAGCCAAGTACGGATCATCGGGACTAGTTTTCAAGAGACCCAGTACTTC.

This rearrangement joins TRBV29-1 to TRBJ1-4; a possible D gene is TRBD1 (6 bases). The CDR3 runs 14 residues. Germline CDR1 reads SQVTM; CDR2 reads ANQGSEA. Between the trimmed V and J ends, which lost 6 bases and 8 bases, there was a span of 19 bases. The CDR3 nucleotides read TGCAGCGTGCCAGATGGGGGGGCAAGAGAAAAACTGTTTTTT. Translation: CSVPDGGAREKLFF.

The DNA of the CDR3 is TGTGCCAGCACAGGGGCCCTCATGAACACTGAAGCTTTCTTT. It encodes CASTGALMNTEAFF. The chain joins TRBV7-9 to TRBJ1-1; perhaps TRBD1 as D (6 bases). CDR1 SEHNR and CDR2 FQNEAQ come from the germline V gene (reference sequence). The CDR3 spans 14 residues. V lost 7 bases, J lost 0 bases, and 12 bases lay in between.

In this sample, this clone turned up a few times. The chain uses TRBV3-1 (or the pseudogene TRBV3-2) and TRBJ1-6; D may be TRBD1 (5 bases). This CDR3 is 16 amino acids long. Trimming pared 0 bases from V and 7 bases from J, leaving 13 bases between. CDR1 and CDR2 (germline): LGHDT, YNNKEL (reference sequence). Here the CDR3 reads CASSQDRAQGNSPLHF. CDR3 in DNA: TGTGCCAGCAGCCAAGATAGGGCTCAGGGAAATTCACCCCTCCACTTT.

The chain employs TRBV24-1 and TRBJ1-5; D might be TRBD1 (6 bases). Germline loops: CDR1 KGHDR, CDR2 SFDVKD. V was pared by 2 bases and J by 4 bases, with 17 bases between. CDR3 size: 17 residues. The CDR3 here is CATSDSGRGLSNQPQHF. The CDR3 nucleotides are TGTGCCACCAGTGATTCCGGCAGGGGTTTAAGTAATCAGCCCCAGCATTTT.

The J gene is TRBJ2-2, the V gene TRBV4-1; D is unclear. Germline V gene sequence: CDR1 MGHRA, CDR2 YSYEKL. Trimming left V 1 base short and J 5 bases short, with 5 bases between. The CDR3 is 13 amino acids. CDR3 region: CASSQVKTGELFF. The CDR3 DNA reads TGCGCCAGCAGCCAAGTAAAAACCGGGGAGCTGTTTTTT.

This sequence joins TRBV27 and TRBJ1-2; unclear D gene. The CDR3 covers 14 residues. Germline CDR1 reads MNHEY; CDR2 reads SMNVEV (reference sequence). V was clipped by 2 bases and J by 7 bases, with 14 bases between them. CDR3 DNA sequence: TGTGCCAGCAGTTTACGGTCCCAGGTGGGTGGCTACACCTTC. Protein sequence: CASSLRSQVGGYTF.

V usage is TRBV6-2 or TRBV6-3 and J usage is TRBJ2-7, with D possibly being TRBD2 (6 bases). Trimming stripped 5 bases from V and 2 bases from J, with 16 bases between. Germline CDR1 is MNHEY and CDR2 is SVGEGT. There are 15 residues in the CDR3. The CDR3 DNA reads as TGTGCCAGCAGTAACTGGGGACGGACTACCTACGAGCAGTACTTC. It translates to CASSNWGRTTYEQYF.

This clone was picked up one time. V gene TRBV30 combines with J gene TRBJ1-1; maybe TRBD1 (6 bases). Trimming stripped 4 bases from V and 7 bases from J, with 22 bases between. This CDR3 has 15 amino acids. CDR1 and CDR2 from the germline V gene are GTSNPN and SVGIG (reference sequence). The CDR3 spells CAWTGGGTRPYEAFF. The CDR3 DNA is TGTGCCTGGACGGGAGGCGGGACACGACCCTATGAAGCTTTCTTT.

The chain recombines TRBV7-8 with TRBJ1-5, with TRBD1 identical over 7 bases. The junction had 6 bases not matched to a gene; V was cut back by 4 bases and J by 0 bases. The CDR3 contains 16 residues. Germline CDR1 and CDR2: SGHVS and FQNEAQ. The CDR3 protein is CASSSNTGDSNQPQHF. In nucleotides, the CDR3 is TGTGCCAGCAGCTCTAACACAGGGGATAGCAATCAGCCCCAGCATTTT.